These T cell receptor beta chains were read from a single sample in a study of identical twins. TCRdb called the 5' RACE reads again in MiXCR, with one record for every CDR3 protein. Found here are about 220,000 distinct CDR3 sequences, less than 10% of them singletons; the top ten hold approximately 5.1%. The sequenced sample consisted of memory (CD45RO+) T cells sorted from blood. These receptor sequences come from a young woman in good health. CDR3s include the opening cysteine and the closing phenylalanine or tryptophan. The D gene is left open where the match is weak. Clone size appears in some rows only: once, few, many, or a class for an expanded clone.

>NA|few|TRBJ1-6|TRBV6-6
CASVAGESPLHF
TGTGCCAGCGTTGCGGGGGAATCACCCCTCCACTTT
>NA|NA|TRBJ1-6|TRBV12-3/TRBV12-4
CASRPERGSHNSPLHF
TGTGCCAGCAGGCCAGAAAGGGGTAGTCATAATTCACCCCTCCACTTT
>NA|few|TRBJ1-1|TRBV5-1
CASSSGPRGTEAFF
TGCGCCAGCAGCTCGGGCCCTAGGGGGACTGAAGCTTTCTTT
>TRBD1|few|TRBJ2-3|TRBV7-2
CASSLIGTGFPDTQYF
TGTGCCAGCAGCTTAATAGGGACAGGGTTCCCAGATACGCAGTATTTT
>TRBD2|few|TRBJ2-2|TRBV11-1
CASSRVGTSPGTGELFF
TGTGCCAGCAGTCGGGTGGGGACTAGCCCGGGCACCGGGGAGCTGTTTTTT
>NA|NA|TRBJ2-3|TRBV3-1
CASSYGLQGGDTQYF
TGTGCCAGCAGCTATGGACTCCAGGGGGGAGATACGCAGTATTTT
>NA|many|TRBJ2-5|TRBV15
CATSRDRAQQETQYF
TGTGCCACCAGCAGAGATAGAGCGCAACAAGAGACCCAGTACTTC
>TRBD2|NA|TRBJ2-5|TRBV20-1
CSAPPGTKQETQYF
TGCAGTGCTCCCCCCGGGACTAAGCAAGAGACCCAGTACTTC
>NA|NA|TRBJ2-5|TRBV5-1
CASSEDSNETQYF
TGCGCCAGCAGCGAAGACAGTAACGAGACCCAGTACTTC
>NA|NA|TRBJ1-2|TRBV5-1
CASSLEAGARSYGYTF
TGCGCCAGCAGCTTAGAAGCGGGGGCGCGGAGCTATGGCTACACCTTC
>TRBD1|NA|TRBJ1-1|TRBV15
CATSRDGDRGDEVFF
TGTGCCACCAGCAGAGATGGGGACAGGGGGGATGAAGTTTTCTTT
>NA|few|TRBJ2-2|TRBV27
CASTSQASGELFF
TGTGCCAGCACTTCACAGGCCTCCGGGGAGCTGTTTTTT
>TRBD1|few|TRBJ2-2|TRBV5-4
CASSLMGQTNTGELFF
TGTGCCAGCAGCTTGATGGGACAGACTAACACCGGGGAGCTGTTTTTT